Below are 15 T cell receptor beta chains sequenced from a single sample in a study of a mutant IDH1 vaccine in newly diagnosed glioma (dated by TCRdb to the early 2020s). The time point label here, explained by the study, means: baseline, week 1 (first vaccination visit). Interpreted using the paper, the treatment or condition label stands for: pre-vaccination baseline after standard-of-care therapy. The library was made by the immunoSEQ multiplex PCR assay. The table was pulled from immuneACCESS by TCRdb, which kept in-frame rearrangements only. Such tables lose some clones; where checked, under half of the loss comes from unresolved V genes, and the rest has no known cause. For this sample the table gives around 26,000 clones, of which 93% were detected only once. Clones ranked in the top ten supply approximately 1.3% of the sample. This sample comprised PBMCs, obtained from a glioma patient treated with radiotherapy, temozolomide or both. The receptors originated from a man in his forties with glioma.

The chain couples TRBV5-1 to TRBJ1-1; 8 bases line up with TRBD1. Germline V gene data show CDR1 as SGHRS and CDR2 as YFSETQ. CDR3 length equals 16 residues. Losses at the gene ends were 3 bases for V and 2 bases for J; bases not matched to a gene: 9. The CDR3 here is CASSSTPDRGNTEAFF. CDR3 sequence (DNA): TGCGCCAGCAGCTCAACCCCCGACAGGGGTAACACTGAAGCTTTCTTT.

The rearrangement links TRBV6-5 to TRBJ1-1; 7 bases are a match to TRBD1. V shed 2 bases, J shed 2 bases, and the junction held 5 bases outside the gene matches. Germline V gene data show CDR1 as MNHEY and CDR2 as SVGAGI. The length of the CDR3 is 15 residues. The CDR3 nucleotides read TGTGCCAGCAGTTACGAGGGGACAGCAAACACTGAAGCTTTCTTT. It yields the protein CASSYEGTANTEAFF.

In this sample, this clone turned up once. The chain uses TRBV29-1 and TRBJ1-2; TRBD1 might be the D (5 bases). The V and J ends lost 6 bases and 7 bases respectively, with 18 bases between them. CDR3 size: 13 residues. Germline V gene data show CDR1 as SQVTM and CDR2 as ANQGSEA. The CDR3 reads CSVIKTGTPGYTF. CDR3 DNA: TGCAGCGTCATAAAGACCGGGACGCCTGGCTACACCTTC.

The chain has TRBV6-1 and TRBJ2-7, with unresolved D. This CDR3 is 11 amino acids long. Trimming stripped 3 bases from V and 3 bases from J, with 3 bases between. Germline CDR1 reads MNHNS; CDR2 reads SASEGT. CDR3 in amino acids: CASSDLYEQYF. CDR3 sequence (DNA): TGTGCCAGCAGTGATCTCTACGAGCAGTACTTC.

The chain carries TRBV4-2 and TRBJ2-7, with 7 nucleotides matching TRBD2. The CDR3 spans 15 residues. Germline CDR1 and CDR2: LGHNA and YNFKEQ. The V and J ends lost 1 base and 2 bases, in that order; junction bases with no gene match: 5. The CDR3 protein is CASSQGGGVPYEQYF. The CDR3, as DNA: TGTGCCAGCAGCCAAGGGGGAGGGGTCCCCTACGAGCAGTACTTC.

In its sample, this clone was seen once. The chain couples TRBV7-2 to TRBJ1-1; no clear D. Germline lookup yields CDR1 SGHTA and CDR2 FQGNSA. The CDR3 extends over 16 amino acids. V was trimmed by 4 bases and J by 0 bases, leaving 15 bases between them. This chain's CDR3 is CASSSRWGPMNTEAFF. CDR3 bases: TGTGCCAGCAGCTCACGCTGGGGTCCTATGAACACTGAAGCTTTCTTT.

This clone has only a few counts. V and J are TRBV4-1 and TRBJ1-1; D unresolved. The CDR3 extends over 15 amino acids. V was trimmed by 2 bases and J by 4 bases, leaving 14 bases between them. CDR1 MGHRA and CDR2 YSYEKL come from the germline V gene. The CDR3 bases are TGCGCCAGCAGCCAATATTGGGAAATCCGCACTGAAGCTTTCTTT. Residues: CASSQYWEIRTEAFF.

The genes are TRBV7-8 and TRBJ2-1, with D possibly being TRBD1 (6 bases). There are 15 residues in the CDR3. CDR1 and CDR2 (germline): SGHVS, FQNEAQ. V lost 0 bases and J 7 bases, leaving 13 bases between the germline ends. CDR3 nucleotide sequence: TGTGCCAGCAGCTTAGCGGACAGTTCGGGGAATGAGCAGTTCTTC. This sequence encodes CASSLADSSGNEQFF.

The chain couples TRBV29-1 to TRBJ2-4; 7 nucleotides agree with TRBD2. Germline lookup yields CDR1 SQVTM and CDR2 ANQGSEA. The V segment lost 1 base and the J segment 4 bases; nucleotides outside the gene matches: 1. The CDR3 consists of 13 residues. In DNA form, the CDR3 reads TGCAGCGTTGAAGGGGGGGGTAAAAACATTCAGTACTTC. Its translation is CSVEGGGKNIQYF.

The V and J genes are TRBV7-9 and TRBJ1-6, with 9 bases matching TRBD1. Germline V gene data show CDR1 as SEHNR and CDR2 as FQNEAQ (reference sequence). The CDR3 covers 16 residues. The J segment lost 7 bases and the V segment lost 4 bases, leaving 8 bases of the junction unmatched. Written as DNA, the CDR3 is TGTGCCAGCAGCTACTCAGGGACAGGGCGCAATTCACCCCTCCACTTT. This translates into CASSYSGTGRNSPLHF.

The gene calls are TRBV27 and TRBJ2-7, with TRBD1 matching over 7 bases. V lost 4 bases to trimming and J lost 5 bases; unmatched junction nucleotides: 8. The CDR3 loop spans 14 amino acids. Germline assignment: CDR1 MNHEY and CDR2 SMNVEV (reference sequence). CDR3 in amino acids: CASSSRQGIHEQYF. CDR3 coding DNA: TGTGCCAGCAGTTCCCGACAGGGAATACACGAGCAGTACTTC.

V is TRBV30 and J is TRBJ2-7; possibly TRBD1 or TRBD2 for D (5 bases each). The V gene's germline CDR1 is GTSNPN and CDR2 SVGIG (reference sequence). With 0 bases removed from V and 2 bases from J, the gap between germline ends came to 14 bases. The CDR3 has 15 residues. CDR3 amino acids: CAWSVLKRGAYEQYF. The CDR3 nucleotides read TGTGCCTGGAGTGTACTAAAAAGGGGAGCCTACGAGCAGTACTTC.

The chain is built from TRBV5-1 and TRBJ2-2; no clear D. V was pared by 3 bases and J by 0 bases, with 12 bases between. CDR3 length: 16 residues. Germline CDR1 is SGHRS and CDR2 is YFSETQ. This CDR3 is CASSSQLHANTGELFF. The CDR3 DNA reads as TGCGCCAGCAGCTCCCAGTTACACGCGAACACCGGGGAGCTGTTTTTT.

This chain connects TRBV27 to TRBJ1-1; possible D gene TRBD1, 5 bases. The V and J ends lost 4 bases and 12 bases respectively, with 12 bases between them. The CDR3 spans 11 residues. Germline V gene sequence: CDR1 MNHEY, CDR2 SMNVEV (reference sequence). The CDR3 bases are TGTGCCAGCAGTTGGGGCAGGGTAACTTTCTTT. Translation: CASSWGRVTFF.

This clone was picked up a small number of times. The V call is TRBV2, the J call TRBJ1-5; D is unclear. CDR3 length equals 13 residues. Deletions cut 5 bases from V and 3 bases from J, with 8 bases between. Germline V CDR1 and CDR2: SNHLY, FYNNEI. This chain's CDR3 is CASSSRYNQPQHF. The CDR3, as DNA: TGTGCCAGCAGTAGCAGATACAATCAGCCCCAGCATTTT.